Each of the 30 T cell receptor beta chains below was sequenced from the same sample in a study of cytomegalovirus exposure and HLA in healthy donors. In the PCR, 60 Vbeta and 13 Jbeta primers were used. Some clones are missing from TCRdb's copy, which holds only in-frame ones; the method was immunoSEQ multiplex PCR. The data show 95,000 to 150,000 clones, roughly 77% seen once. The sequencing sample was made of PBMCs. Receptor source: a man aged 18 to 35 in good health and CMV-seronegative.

CDR3 coding DNA: TGTGCCAGTAGTAGCGGGACAGTCAGGACAGATACGCAGTATTTT. Translation: CASSSGTVRTDTQYF. J is TRBJ2-3 and V is TRBV19, with a weak D call TRBD1 (7 bases). There are 15 residues in the CDR3. CDR1 and CDR2 (germline): LNHDA, SQIVND (reference sequence). V lost 4 bases and J 3 bases, leaving 14 bases between the germline ends.

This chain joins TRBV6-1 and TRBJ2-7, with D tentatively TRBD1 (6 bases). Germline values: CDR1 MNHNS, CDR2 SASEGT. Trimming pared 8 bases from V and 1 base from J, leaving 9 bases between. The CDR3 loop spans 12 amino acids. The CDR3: CASRQASYEQYF. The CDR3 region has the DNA TGTGCCAGCCGACAGGCATCCTACGAGCAGTACTTC.

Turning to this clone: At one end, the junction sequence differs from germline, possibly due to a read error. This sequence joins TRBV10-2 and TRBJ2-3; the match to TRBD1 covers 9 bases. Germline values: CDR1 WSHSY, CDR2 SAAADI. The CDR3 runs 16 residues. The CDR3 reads CASNRDRVQSTDTRYF. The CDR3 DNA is TGCGCCAGCAACCGGGACAGGGTCCAGAGCACAGATACGCGGTATTTT.

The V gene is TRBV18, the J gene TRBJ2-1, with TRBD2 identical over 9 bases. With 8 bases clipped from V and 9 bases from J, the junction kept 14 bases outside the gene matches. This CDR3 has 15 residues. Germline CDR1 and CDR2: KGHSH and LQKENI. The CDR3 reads CASHPGRGAGGEQFF. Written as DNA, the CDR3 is TGTGCCAGCCACCCTGGAAGGGGAGCGGGGGGTGAGCAGTTCTTC.

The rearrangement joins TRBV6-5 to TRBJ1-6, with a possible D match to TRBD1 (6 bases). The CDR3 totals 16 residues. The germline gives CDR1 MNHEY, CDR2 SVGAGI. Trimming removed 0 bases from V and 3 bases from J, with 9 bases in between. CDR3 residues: CASSYSTGDYNSPLHF. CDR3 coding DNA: TGTGCCAGCAGTTACTCGACAGGTGACTATAATTCACCCCTCCACTTT.

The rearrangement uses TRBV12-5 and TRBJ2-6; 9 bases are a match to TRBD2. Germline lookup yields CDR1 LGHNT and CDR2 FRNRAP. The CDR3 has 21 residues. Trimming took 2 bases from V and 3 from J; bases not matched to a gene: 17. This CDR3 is CASGLTIVRAGGPGGANVLTF. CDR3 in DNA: TGTGCTAGTGGTTTGACGATAGTAAGGGCGGGGGGGCCGGGTGGGGCCAACGTCCTGACTTTC.

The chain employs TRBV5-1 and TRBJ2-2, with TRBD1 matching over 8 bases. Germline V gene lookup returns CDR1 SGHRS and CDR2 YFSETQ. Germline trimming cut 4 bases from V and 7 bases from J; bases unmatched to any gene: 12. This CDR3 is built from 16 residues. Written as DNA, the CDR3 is TGCGCCAGCAGCGACGGGTACAGGGGGAAAGGCGGGGAGCTGTTTTTT. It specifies CASSDGYRGKGGELFF.

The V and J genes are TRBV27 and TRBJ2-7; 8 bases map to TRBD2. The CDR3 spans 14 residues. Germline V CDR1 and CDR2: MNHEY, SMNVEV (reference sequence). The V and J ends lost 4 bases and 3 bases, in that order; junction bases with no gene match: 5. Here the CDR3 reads CASSSCGGYYEQYF. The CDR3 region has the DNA TGTGCCAGCAGTTCCTGCGGGGGGTACTACGAGCAGTACTTC.

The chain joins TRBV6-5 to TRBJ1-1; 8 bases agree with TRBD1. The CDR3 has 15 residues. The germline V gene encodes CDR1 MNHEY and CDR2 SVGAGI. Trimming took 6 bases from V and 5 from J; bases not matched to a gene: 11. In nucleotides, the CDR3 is TGTGCCAGCAGCCCTAACAGGGGGGTATTTACTGAAGCTTTCTTT. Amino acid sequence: CASSPNRGVFTEAFF.

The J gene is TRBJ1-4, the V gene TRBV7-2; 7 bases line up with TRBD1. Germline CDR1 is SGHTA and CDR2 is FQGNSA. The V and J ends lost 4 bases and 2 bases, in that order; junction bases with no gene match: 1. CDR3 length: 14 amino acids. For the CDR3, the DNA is TGTGCCAGCAGCTCGGGACAGACTAATGAAAAACTGTTTTTT. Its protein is CASSSGQTNEKLFF.

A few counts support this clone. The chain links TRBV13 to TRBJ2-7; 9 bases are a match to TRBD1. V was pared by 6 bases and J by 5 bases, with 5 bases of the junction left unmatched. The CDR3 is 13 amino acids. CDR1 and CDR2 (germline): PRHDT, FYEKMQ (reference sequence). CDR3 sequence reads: CASRLQGAHEQYF. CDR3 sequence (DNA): TGTGCCAGCAGATTACAGGGGGCCCACGAGCAGTACTTC.

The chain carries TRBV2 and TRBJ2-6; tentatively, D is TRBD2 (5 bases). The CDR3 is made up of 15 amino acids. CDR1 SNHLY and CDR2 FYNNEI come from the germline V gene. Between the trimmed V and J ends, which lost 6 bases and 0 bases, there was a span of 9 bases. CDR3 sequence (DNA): TGTGCCAGCAGGCGGGCGAGCTCTGGGGCCAACGTCCTGACTTTC. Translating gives CASRRASSGANVLTF.

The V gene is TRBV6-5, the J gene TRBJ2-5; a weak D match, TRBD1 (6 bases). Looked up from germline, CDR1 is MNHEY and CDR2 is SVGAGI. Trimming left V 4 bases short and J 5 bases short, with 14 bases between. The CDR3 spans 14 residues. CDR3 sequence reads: CASSLVQGWETQYF. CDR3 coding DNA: TGTGCCAGCAGTTTAGTACAGGGATGGGAGACCCAGTACTTC.

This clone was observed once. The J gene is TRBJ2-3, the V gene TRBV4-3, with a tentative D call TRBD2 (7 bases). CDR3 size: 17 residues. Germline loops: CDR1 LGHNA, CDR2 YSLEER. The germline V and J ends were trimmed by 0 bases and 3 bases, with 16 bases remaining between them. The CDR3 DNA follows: TGCGCCAGCAGCCAAGAGGGAGGGGGTTGGGAAACAGATACGCAGTATTTT. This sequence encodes CASSQEGGGWETDTQYF.

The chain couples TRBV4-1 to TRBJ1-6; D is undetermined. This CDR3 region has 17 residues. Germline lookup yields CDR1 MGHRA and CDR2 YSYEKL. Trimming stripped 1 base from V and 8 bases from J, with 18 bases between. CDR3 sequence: CASSQAETESFYSPLHF. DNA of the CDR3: TGCGCCAGCAGCCAAGCGGAGACGGAATCTTTCTATTCACCCCTCCACTTT.

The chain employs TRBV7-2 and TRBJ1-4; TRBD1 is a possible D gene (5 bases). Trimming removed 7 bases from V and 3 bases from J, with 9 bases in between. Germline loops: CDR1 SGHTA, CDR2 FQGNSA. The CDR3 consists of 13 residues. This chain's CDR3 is CASKGQANEKLFF. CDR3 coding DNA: TGTGCCAGCAAGGGGCAGGCTAATGAAAAACTGTTTTTT.

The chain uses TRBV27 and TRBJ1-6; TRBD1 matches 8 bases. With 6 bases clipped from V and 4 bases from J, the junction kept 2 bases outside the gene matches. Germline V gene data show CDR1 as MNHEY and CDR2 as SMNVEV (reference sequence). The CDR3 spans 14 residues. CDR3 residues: CASRGDRYNSPLHF. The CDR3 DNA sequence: TGTGCCAGCAGAGGGGACAGGTATAATTCACCCCTCCACTTT.

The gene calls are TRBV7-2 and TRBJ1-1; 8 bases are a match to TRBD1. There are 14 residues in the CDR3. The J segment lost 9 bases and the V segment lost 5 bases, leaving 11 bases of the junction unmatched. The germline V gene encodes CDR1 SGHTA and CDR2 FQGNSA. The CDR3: CASSIGQGWVQAFF. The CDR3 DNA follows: TGTGCCAGCAGCATCGGACAGGGCTGGGTCCAAGCTTTCTTT.

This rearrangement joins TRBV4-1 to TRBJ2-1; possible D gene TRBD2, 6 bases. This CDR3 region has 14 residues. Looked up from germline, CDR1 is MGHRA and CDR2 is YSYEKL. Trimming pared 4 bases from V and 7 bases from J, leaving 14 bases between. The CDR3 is CASSPTGTGNEQFF. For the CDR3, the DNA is TGCGCCAGCAGCCCCACCGGGACTGGGAATGAGCAGTTCTTC.

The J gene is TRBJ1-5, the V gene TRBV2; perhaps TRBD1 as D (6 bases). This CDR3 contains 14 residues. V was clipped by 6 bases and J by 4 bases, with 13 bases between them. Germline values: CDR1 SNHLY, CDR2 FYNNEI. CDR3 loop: CASRQDSFNQPQHF. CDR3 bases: TGTGCCAGCAGGCAGGACAGCTTTAATCAGCCCCAGCATTTT.

Here the CDR3 reads CASSLGAGVQTQYF. DNA of the CDR3: TGTGCCAGCAGCTTAGGAGCGGGGGTACAGACCCAGTACTTC. This chain joins TRBV7-8 and TRBJ2-5, with 8 bases identical to TRBD2. Germline loops: CDR1 SGHVS, CDR2 FQNEAQ. Trimming removed 1 base from V and 6 bases from J; junction bases left unmatched: 4. This CDR3 comprises 14 residues.

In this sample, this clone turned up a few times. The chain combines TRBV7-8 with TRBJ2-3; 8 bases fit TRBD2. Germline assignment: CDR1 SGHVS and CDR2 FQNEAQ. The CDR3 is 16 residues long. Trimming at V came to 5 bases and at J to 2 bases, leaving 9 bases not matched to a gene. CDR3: CASSAIWTSPTDTQYF. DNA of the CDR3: TGTGCCAGCAGCGCAATCTGGACTAGCCCCACAGATACGCAGTATTTT.

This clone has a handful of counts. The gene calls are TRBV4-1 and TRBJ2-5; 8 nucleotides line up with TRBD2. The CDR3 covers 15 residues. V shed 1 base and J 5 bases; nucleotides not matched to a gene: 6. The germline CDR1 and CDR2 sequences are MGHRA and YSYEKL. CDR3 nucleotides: TGCGCCAGCAGCCAAGGACGGGGGGGCCCTGAGACCCAGTACTTC. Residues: CASSQGRGGPETQYF.

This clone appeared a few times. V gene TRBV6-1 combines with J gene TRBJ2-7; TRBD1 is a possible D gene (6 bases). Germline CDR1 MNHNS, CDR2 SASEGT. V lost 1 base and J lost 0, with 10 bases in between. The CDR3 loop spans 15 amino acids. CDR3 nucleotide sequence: TGTGCCAGCAGTGAAGGAGGGGGTGACTCCTACGAGCAGTACTTC. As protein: CASSEGGGDSYEQYF.

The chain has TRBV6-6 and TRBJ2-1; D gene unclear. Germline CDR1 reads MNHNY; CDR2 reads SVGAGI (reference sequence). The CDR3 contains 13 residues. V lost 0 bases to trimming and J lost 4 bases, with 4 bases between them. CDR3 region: CASSYSTYNEQFF. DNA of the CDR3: TGTGCCAGCAGTTACTCGACATACAATGAGCAGTTCTTC.

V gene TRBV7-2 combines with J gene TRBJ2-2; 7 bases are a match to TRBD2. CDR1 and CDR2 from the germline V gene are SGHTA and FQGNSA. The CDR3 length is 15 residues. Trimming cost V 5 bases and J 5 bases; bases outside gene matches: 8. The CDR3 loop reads CASSPRTRWTGELFF. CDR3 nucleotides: TGTGCCAGCAGCCCGAGGACTAGATGGACCGGGGAGCTGTTTTTT.

CDR3 nucleotide sequence: TGTGCCAGCAGAAGGGACAGTAACTCCTACGAGCAGTACTTC. It translates to CASRRDSNSYEQYF. This chain links TRBV4-2 with TRBJ2-7; 7 bases line up with TRBD1. Germline values: CDR1 LGHNA, CDR2 YNFKEQ. After removal of 6 bases from V and 0 bases from J, the junction contained 5 bases not matched to a gene. There are 14 residues in the CDR3.

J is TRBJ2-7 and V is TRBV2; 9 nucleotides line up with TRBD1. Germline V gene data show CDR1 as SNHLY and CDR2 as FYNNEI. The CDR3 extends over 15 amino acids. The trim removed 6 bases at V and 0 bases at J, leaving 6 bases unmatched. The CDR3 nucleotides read TGTGCCAGCAGCCCACAGGGGGCTTCCTCCTACGAGCAGTACTTC. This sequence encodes CASSPQGASSYEQYF.

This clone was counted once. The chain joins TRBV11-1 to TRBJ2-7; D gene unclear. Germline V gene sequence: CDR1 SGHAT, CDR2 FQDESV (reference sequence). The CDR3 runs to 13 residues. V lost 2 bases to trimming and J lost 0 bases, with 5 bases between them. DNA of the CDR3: TGTGCCAGCAGCTTAATCTCCTCCTACGAGCAGTACTTC. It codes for CASSLISSYEQYF.

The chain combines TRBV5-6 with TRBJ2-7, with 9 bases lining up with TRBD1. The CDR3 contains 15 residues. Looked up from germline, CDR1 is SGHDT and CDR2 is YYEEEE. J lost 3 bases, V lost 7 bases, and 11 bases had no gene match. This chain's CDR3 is CASGKDRGVIYEQYF. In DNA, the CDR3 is TGTGCCAGCGGCAAGGACAGGGGAGTGATCTACGAGCAGTACTTC.